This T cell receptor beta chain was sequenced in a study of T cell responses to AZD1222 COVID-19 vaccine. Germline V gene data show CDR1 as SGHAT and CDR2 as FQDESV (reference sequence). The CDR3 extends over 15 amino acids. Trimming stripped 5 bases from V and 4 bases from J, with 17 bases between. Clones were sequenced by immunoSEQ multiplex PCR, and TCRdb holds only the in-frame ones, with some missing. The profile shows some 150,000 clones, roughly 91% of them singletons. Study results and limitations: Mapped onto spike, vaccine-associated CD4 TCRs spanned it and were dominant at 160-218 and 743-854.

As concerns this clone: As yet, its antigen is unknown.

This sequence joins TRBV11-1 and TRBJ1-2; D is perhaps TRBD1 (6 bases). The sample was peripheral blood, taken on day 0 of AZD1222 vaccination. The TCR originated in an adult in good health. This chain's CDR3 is CASSASTGLAYGYTF. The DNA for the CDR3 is TGTGCCAGCAGCGCCTCTACAGGGTTGGCCTATGGCTACACCTTC. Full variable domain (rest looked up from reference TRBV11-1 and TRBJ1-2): EAEVAQSPRYKITEKSQAVAFWCDPISGHATLYWYRQILGQGPELLVQFQDESVVDDSQLPKDRFSAERLKGVDSTLKIQPAELGDSAMYLCASSASTGLAYGYTFGSGTRLTVV.